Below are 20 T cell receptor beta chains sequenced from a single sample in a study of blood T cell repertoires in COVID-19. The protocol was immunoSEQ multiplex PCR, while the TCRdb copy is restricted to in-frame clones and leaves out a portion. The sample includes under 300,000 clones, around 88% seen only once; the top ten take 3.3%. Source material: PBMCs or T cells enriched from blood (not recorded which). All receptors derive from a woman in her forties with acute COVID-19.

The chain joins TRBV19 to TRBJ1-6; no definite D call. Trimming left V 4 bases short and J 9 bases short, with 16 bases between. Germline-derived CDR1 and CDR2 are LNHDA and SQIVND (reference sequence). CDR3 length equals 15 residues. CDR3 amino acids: CASSTSGKIGSPLHF. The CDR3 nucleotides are TGTGCCAGTAGTACCTCGGGGAAAATAGGTTCACCCCTCCACTTT.

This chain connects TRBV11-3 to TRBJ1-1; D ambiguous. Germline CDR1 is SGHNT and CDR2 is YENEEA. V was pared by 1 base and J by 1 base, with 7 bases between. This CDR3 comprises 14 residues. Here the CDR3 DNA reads TGTGCCAGCAGCTTAGTCGGCGGGAACACTGAAGCTTTCTTT. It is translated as CASSLVGGNTEAFF. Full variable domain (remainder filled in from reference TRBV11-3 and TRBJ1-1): EAGVVQSPRYKIIEKKQPVAFWCNPISGHNTLYWYLQNLGQGPELLIRYENEEAVDDSQLPKDRFSAERLKGVDSTLKIQPAELGDSAVYLCASSLVGGNTEAFFGQGTRLTVV.

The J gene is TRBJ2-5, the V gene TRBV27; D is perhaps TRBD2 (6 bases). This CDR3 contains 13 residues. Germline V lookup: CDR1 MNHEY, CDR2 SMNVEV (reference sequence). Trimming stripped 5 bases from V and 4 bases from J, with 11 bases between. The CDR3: CASSPGARETQYF. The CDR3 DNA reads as TGTGCCAGCAGTCCGGGAGCTCGAGAGACCCAGTACTTC.

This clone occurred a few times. In DNA form, the CDR3 reads TGTGCCAGCAGGCCAGGGACAGGGGATGGAAACACCATATATTTT. This codes for CASRPGTGDGNTIYF. The chain joins TRBV9 to TRBJ1-3; TRBD1 aligns across 10 bases. The CDR3 has 15 amino acids. V lost 5 bases and J lost 3; bases outside the gene matches: 5. The germline gives CDR1 SGDLS, CDR2 YYNGEE.

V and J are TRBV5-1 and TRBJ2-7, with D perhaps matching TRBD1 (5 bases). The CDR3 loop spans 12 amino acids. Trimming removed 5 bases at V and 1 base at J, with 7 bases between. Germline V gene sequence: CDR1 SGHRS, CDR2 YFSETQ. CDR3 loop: CASSGQSYEQYF. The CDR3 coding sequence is TGCGCCAGCAGTGGACAATCCTACGAGCAGTACTTC.

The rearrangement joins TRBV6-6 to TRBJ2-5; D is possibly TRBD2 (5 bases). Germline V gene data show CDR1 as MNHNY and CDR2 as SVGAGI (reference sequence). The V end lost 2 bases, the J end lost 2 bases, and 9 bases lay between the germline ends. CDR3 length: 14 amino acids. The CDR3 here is CASSYEGIQETQYF. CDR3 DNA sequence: TGTGCCAGCAGTTACGAGGGAATTCAAGAGACCCAGTACTTC.

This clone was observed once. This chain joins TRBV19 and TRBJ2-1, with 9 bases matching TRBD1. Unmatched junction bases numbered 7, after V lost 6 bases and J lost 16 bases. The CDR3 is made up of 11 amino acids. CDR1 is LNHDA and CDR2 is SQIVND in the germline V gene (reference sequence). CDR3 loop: CASSDRGEFFF. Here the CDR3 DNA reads TGTGCCAGTAGCGACAGGGGGGAATTCTTCTTC.

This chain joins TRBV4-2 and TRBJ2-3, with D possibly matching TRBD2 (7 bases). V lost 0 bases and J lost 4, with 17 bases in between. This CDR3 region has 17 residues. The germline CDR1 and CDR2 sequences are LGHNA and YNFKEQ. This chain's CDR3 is CASSQDLRGEGADTQYF. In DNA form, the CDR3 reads TGTGCCAGCAGCCAAGATTTGAGGGGGGAGGGGGCAGATACGCAGTATTTT.

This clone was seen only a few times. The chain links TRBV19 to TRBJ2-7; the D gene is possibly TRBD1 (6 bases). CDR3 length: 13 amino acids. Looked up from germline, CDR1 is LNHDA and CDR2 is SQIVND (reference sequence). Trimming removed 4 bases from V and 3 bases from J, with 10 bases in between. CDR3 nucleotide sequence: TGTGCCAGTAGTAAACAGGGTCTCTACGAGCAGTACTTC. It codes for CASSKQGLYEQYF.

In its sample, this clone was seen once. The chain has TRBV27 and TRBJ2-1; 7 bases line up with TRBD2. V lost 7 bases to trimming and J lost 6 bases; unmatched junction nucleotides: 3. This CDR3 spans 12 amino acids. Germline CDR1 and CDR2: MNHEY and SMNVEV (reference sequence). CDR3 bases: TGTGCCAGCACGCCGGGGGGCAATGAGCAGTTCTTC. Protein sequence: CASTPGGNEQFF.

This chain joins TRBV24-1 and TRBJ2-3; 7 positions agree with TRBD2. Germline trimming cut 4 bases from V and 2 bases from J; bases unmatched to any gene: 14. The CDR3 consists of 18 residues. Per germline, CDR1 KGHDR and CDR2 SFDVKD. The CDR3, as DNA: TGTGCCACCAGTGACCACGCTGAACCCGGGACTACCACAGATACGCAGTATTTT. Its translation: CATSDHAEPGTTTDTQYF.

The CDR3 DNA sequence: TGTGCCAGCAGTCTAAGACAAGATACGCAGTATTTT. This codes for CASSLRQDTQYF. The genes are TRBV2 and TRBJ2-3, with unresolved D. The CDR3 has 12 residues. Trimming removed 5 bases from V and 5 bases from J, with 8 bases in between. Germline V lookup: CDR1 SNHLY, CDR2 FYNNEI.

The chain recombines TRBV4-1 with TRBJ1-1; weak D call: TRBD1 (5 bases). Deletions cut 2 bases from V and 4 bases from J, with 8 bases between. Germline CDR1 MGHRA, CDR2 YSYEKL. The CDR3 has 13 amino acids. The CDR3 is CASSQRGGTEAFF. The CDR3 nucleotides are TGCGCCAGCAGCCAAAGGGGAGGCACTGAAGCTTTCTTT.

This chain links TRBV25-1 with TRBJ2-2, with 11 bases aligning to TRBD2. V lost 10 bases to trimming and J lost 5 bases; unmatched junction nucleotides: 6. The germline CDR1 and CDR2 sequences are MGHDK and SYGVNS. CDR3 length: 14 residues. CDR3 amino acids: CATKLAGVTGELFF. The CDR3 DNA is TGTGCCACCAAACTAGCGGGAGTAACCGGGGAGCTGTTTTTT.

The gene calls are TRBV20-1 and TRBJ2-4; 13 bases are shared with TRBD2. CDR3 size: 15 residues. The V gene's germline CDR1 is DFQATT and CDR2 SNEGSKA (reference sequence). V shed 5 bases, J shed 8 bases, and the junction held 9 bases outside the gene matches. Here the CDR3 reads CSAGGLAGVRDIQYF. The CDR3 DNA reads TGCAGTGCTGGTGGACTAGCGGGAGTTCGAGACATTCAGTACTTC.

CDR3 residues: CATSRLGLGGYNEQFF. In DNA form, the CDR3 reads TGTGCCACCAGCAGACTGGGGCTGGGCGGATACAATGAGCAGTTCTTC. The V gene is TRBV15, the J gene TRBJ2-1, with D possibly being TRBD1 (5 bases). The CDR3 length is 16 residues. The V end lost 2 bases, the J end lost 4 bases, and 15 bases lay between the germline ends. CDR1 LNHNV and CDR2 YYDKDF come from the germline V gene (reference sequence).

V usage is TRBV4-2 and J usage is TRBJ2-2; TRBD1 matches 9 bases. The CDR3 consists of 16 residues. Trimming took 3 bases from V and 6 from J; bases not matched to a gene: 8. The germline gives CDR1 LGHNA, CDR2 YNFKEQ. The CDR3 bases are TGTGCCAGCAGCCAGACTGGGGACAGGGTGGCCGGGGAGCTGTTTTTT. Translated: CASSQTGDRVAGELFF.

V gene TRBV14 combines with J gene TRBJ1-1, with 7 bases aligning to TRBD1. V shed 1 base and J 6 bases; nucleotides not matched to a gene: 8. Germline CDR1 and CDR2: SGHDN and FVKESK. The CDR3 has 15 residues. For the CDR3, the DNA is TGTGCCAGCAGCCAAGCATCAGGGGGGACGGCTGAAGCTTTCTTT. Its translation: CASSQASGGTAEAFF. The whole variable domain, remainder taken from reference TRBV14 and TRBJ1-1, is EAGVTQFPSHSVIEKGQTVTLRCDPISGHDNLYWYRRVMGKEIKFLLHFVKESKQDESGMPNNRFLAERTGGTYSTLKVQPAELEDSGVYFCASSQASGGTAEAFFGQGTRLTVV.

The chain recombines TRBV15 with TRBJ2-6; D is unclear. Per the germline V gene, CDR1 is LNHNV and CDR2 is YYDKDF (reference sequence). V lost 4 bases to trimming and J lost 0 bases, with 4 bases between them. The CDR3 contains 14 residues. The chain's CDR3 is CATSTSSGANVLTF. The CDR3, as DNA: TGTGCCACCAGCACCAGCTCTGGGGCCAACGTCCTGACTTTC.

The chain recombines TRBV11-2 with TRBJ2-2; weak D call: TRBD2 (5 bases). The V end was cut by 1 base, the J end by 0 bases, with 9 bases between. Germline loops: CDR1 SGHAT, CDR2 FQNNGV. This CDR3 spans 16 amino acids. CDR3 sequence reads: CASSLGAGPNTGELFF. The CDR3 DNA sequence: TGTGCCAGCAGCTTAGGGGCGGGTCCGAACACCGGGGAGCTGTTTTTT.